Listed below are T cell receptor beta chains from one sample, sequenced in a study of blood T cells in healthy people across ages. A single record per CDR3 protein comes from TCRdb applying MiXCR to the 5' RACE reads. The profile shows more than 650,000 distinct CDR3 sequences, about a fifth of them singletons. The sequencing sample was made of blood. All receptors derive from a man in his 70s in good health. CDR3s include the opening cysteine and the closing phenylalanine or tryptophan. D genes are given only for firm matches. For some rows the clone size is stated as once, few or many, or as a class when expanded; others skip it.

D gene: .
V gene: TRBV29-1
clone size: .
J gene: TRBJ1-4
CDR3 DNA: TGCAGCGTTGTTTGGAGGGAAAAACTGTTTTTT
CDR3 protein: CSVVWREKLFF

D gene: .
V gene: TRBV28
clone size: few
J gene: TRBJ1-5
CDR3 DNA: TGTGCCAGCAGTTCCCGAACAGGGCGAGCTTATAGCAATCAGCCCCAGCATTTT
CDR3 protein: CASSSRTGRAYSNQPQHF

D gene: .
V gene: TRBV7-2
clone size: .
J gene: TRBJ2-2
CDR3 DNA: TGTGCCAGCAGCGCGATGGTCGCAATTAGTGGGGAGCTGTTTTTT
CDR3 protein: CASSAMVAISGELFF

D gene: TRBD1
V gene: TRBV29-1
clone size: .
J gene: TRBJ1-1
CDR3 DNA: TGCAGCGCCATCTGGACAGGGAACACTGAAGCTTTCTTT
CDR3 protein: CSAIWTGNTEAFF

D gene: .
V gene: TRBV3-1
clone size: .
J gene: TRBJ2-2
CDR3 DNA: TGTGCCAGCAGCCAAGCCAGGAACACCGGGGAGCTGTTTTTT
CDR3 protein: CASSQARNTGELFF

D gene: TRBD2
V gene: TRBV7-6
clone size: few
J gene: TRBJ2-2
CDR3 DNA: TGTGCCAGCATCCCCATCACTAGCGGGATACCGAACACCGGGGAGCTGTTTTTT
CDR3 protein: CASIPITSGIPNTGELFF

D gene: .
V gene: TRBV6-2/TRBV6-3
clone size: many
J gene: TRBJ2-4
CDR3 DNA: TGTGCCAGCACCTCGACGGTAGCCAAAAACATTCAGTACTTC
CDR3 protein: CASTSTVAKNIQYF

D gene: .
V gene: TRBV20-1
clone size: .
J gene: TRBJ1-1
CDR3 DNA: TGCAGTGCCACTTTCCCATCAGGGATTGGTGAAGCTTTCTTT
CDR3 protein: CSATFPSGIGEAFF

D gene: TRBD1
V gene: TRBV18
clone size: .
J gene: TRBJ1-1
CDR3 DNA: TGTGCCAGCTCACCGGTCCCGGGACAGGGCCGGAACACTGAAGCTTTCTTT
CDR3 protein: CASSPVPGQGRNTEAFF

D gene: TRBD2
V gene: TRBV28
clone size: .
J gene: TRBJ2-1
CDR3 DNA: TGTGCCAGCAGTGCAGTAGCGGGAGCTCACTATGACAATGAGCAGTTCTTC
CDR3 protein: CASSAVAGAHYDNEQFF

D gene: .
V gene: TRBV24-1
clone size: few
J gene: TRBJ2-2
CDR3 DNA: TGTGCCACCAGTGATTCTACCGGTTACGGGGAGCTGTTTTTT
CDR3 protein: CATSDSTGYGELFF

D gene: .
V gene: TRBV28
clone size: .
J gene: TRBJ1-1
CDR3 DNA: TGTGCCAGCCCGGGGATTAGGGGCCACACTGAAGCTTTCTTT
CDR3 protein: CASPGIRGHTEAFF

D gene: .
V gene: TRBV3-1
clone size: .
J gene: TRBJ2-1
CDR3 DNA: TGTGCCAGCAGCCAAGATGCAGCGGCCCAAGCGCAGTTCTTC
CDR3 protein: CASSQDAAAQAQFF

D gene: .
V gene: TRBV20-1
clone size: .
J gene: TRBJ2-7
CDR3 DNA: TGCAGTGCTAGAGCCGGACTGAGTTTCTCCTACGAGCAGTACTTC
CDR3 protein: CSARAGLSFSYEQYF

D gene: .
V gene: TRBV7-8
clone size: .
J gene: TRBJ1-6
CDR3 DNA: TGTGCCAGCAGCCGGACCCAGACAGGAGGCTCACCCCTCCACTTT
CDR3 protein: CASSRTQTGGSPLHF

D gene: .
V gene: TRBV7-2
clone size: .
J gene: TRBJ2-1
CDR3 DNA: TGTGCCAGCAGCACCCGAATAAGCGGGACACGGAACAATGAGCAGTTCTTC
CDR3 protein: CASSTRISGTRNNEQFF

D gene: .
V gene: TRBV6-2/TRBV6-3
clone size: .
J gene: TRBJ2-1
CDR3 DNA: TGTGCCAGCAAGGTCCTAAGCTACAATGAGCAGTTCTTC
CDR3 protein: CASKVLSYNEQFF

D gene: TRBD1
V gene: TRBV6-1
clone size: few
J gene: TRBJ2-1
CDR3 DNA: TGTGCCAGCGTATCGGGGACAGCTGTTACCGGCAATGAGCAGTTCTTC
CDR3 protein: CASVSGTAVTGNEQFF

D gene: .
V gene: TRBV19
clone size: few
J gene: TRBJ1-5
CDR3 DNA: TGTGCCAGTAGTACAGCAACCCATCAGCCCCAGCATTTT
CDR3 protein: CASSTATHQPQHF

D gene: TRBD2
V gene: TRBV29-1
clone size: few
J gene: TRBJ2-5
CDR3 DNA: TGCAGCGTTCCGGGACTAGGGTGGGAGACCCAGTACTTC
CDR3 protein: CSVPGLGWETQYF

D gene: .
V gene: TRBV4-1
clone size: .
J gene: TRBJ1-2
CDR3 DNA: TGCGCCAGCAGCCAAGATGGCAGTACTATCTATGGCTACACCTTC
CDR3 protein: CASSQDGSTIYGYTF

D gene: TRBD2
V gene: TRBV20-1
clone size: few
J gene: TRBJ2-1
CDR3 DNA: TGCAGTGCTTTTAGCGGGAGACAGTTCTTC
CDR3 protein: CSAFSGRQFF

D gene: TRBD1
V gene: TRBV6-6
clone size: few
J gene: TRBJ1-2
CDR3 DNA: TGTGCCAGCAGTGCACTTACAGGGGGCATTTACGGCTACACCTTC
CDR3 protein: CASSALTGGIYGYTF

D gene: TRBD1
V gene: TRBV6-5
clone size: few
J gene: TRBJ2-7
CDR3 DNA: TGTGCCAGCAGTTACAGGGACAGGGTTTACGAGCAGTACTTC
CDR3 protein: CASSYRDRVYEQYF

D gene: TRBD2
V gene: TRBV7-9
clone size: .
J gene: TRBJ2-3
CDR3 DNA: TGTGCCAGCAGCCAAAGGACTAGCTTGTCAGATACGCAGTATTTT
CDR3 protein: CASSQRTSLSDTQYF

D gene: .
V gene: TRBV15
clone size: .
J gene: TRBJ2-5
CDR3 DNA: TGTGCCACCAGCAGTCCCGGTGGGGTTCAAAAAGAGACCCAGTACTTC
CDR3 protein: CATSSPGGVQKETQYF

D gene: .
V gene: TRBV20-1
clone size: .
J gene: TRBJ1-2
CDR3 DNA: TGCAGTGCTAACGGTCCGGGGATGATCTATGGCTACACCTTC
CDR3 protein: CSANGPGMIYGYTF

D gene: TRBD1
V gene: TRBV11-2
clone size: few
J gene: TRBJ1-2
CDR3 DNA: TGTGCCAGCAGCTTTTGGGGGACAGCAACCTATGGCTACACCTTC
CDR3 protein: CASSFWGTATYGYTF

D gene: .
V gene: TRBV11-2
clone size: .
J gene: TRBJ2-5
CDR3 DNA: TGTGCCAGCAGTCTAGGGACTGTAGGAGAGACCCAGTACTTC
CDR3 protein: CASSLGTVGETQYF

D gene: .
V gene: TRBV20-1
clone size: few
J gene: TRBJ2-7
CDR3 DNA: TGCAGTGCTAGAGTGGCGACAGGAGGATACGAGCAGTACTTC
CDR3 protein: CSARVATGGYEQYF